One sample yielded the 2 T cell receptor beta chains listed below, sequenced in a study of blood T cell repertoires in COVID-19 (TCRdb year 2020). To prepare the library, the immunoSEQ multiplex PCR assay was applied. Entries here come from immuneACCESS through TCRdb and include only in-frame sequences with V and J called. Some clones fail to appear in such tables; in the studies checked, an unresolved V gene covers under half of the shortfall, and the cause of the remainder is unknown. The sample records over 95,000 clones, 70% to 80% of which are singletons. The ten largest clones capture 18% of the sample. The sequencing sample was made of peripheral blood. The receptor set was obtained from an elderly woman with active or convalescent COVID-19.

This clone was detected once. The chain combines TRBV6-2 or TRBV6-3 with TRBJ2-2, with unresolved D. CDR1 and CDR2 from the germline V gene are MNHEY and SVGEGT. This CDR3 contains 13 residues. V lost 6 bases and J 5 bases, leaving 10 bases between the germline ends. CDR3 in DNA: TGTGCCAGCAGGCCTAGAGGTACCGGGGAGCTGTTTTTT. The encoded protein is CASRPRGTGELFF.

The chain combines TRBV7-9 with TRBJ2-7, with D tentatively TRBD1 (6 bases). Trimming removed 6 bases at V and 4 bases at J, with 13 bases between. The CDR3 has 13 residues. Germline V lookup: CDR1 SEHNR, CDR2 FQNEAQ (reference sequence). CDR3 region: CASSESDRYEQYF. The CDR3 DNA follows: TGTGCCAGCAGTGAATCGGACAGATACGAGCAGTACTTC.